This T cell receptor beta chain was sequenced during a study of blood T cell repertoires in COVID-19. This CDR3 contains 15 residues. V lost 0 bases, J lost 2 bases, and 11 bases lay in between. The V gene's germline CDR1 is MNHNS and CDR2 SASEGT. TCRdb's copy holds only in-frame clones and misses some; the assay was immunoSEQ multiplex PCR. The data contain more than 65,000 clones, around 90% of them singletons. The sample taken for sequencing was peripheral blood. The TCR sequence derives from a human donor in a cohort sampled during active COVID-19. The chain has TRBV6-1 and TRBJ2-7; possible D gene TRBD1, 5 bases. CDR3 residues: CASSEAVRVTYEQYF. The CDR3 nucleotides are TGTGCCAGCAGTGAAGCCGTCAGGGTAACCTACGAGCAGTACTTC.